These T cell receptor beta chains were read from a single sample in a study of OX40 agonist ivuxolimab in advanced cancers. TCRdb keeps only in-frame clones here, not all; method: immunoSEQ multiplex PCR. The repertoire has 70,000 to 90,000 clones, about 80% of them found once; the top ten carry under 8.5%. Sequenced material: CD4+ or CD8+ T cells sorted from blood, taken in a trial of the OX40 agonist ivuxolimab. These receptor sequences come from an adult with an advanced solid tumor such as melanoma, head and neck, liver or kidney cancer. The CDR3 runs from the conserved cysteine through the conserved F or W. Each record gives: D gene, J gene, V gene, clone size, CDR3 protein, CDR3 DNA. The D gene is left open where the match is weak. Part of the rows lack a size; the others show once, few, many or a class for expanded clones.

D: NA; J: TRBJ1-2; V: TRBV30; size: few; CDR3: CAWSVPPNSNYGYTF; DNA: TGTGCCTGGAGTGTACCCCCTAACAGTAACTATGGCTACACCTTC
D: TRBD1; J: TRBJ1-1; V: TRBV2; size: NA; CDR3: CASRPRTGVDTEAFF; DNA: TGTGCCAGCAGGCCCAGGACAGGGGTTGACACTGAAGCTTTCTTT
D: NA; J: TRBJ2-2; V: TRBV18; size: NA; CDR3: CASSRSSQGSFNTGELFF; DNA: TGTGCCAGCTCACGCTCCTCACAGGGTAGCTTCAACACCGGGGAGCTGTTTTTT
D: TRBD1; J: TRBJ2-5; V: TRBV5-1; size: once; CDR3: CASSPSGQRETQYF; DNA: TGCGCCAGCAGCCCCTCGGGACAGAGAGAGACCCAGTACTTC
D: NA; J: TRBJ2-5; V: TRBV9; size: NA; CDR3: CASSVGHYQETQYF; DNA: TGTGCCAGCAGCGTAGGCCATTACCAAGAGACCCAGTACTTC
D: TRBD1; J: TRBJ2-1; V: TRBV7-9; size: NA; CDR3: CASSPRTGSGYNEQFF; DNA: TGTGCCAGCAGCCCGAGGACAGGGTCAGGCTACAATGAGCAGTTCTTC
D: NA; J: TRBJ1-2; V: TRBV9; size: few; CDR3: CASTDPGAGYTF; DNA: TGTGCCAGCACTGACCCAGGGGCTGGCTACACCTTC
D: NA; J: TRBJ2-7; V: TRBV5-4; size: NA; CDR3: CASSLDQGVYEQYF; DNA: TGTGCCAGCAGCTTGGACCAGGGAGTCTACGAGCAGTACTTC
D: TRBD2; J: TRBJ2-1; V: TRBV9; size: NA; CDR3: CASSVTQTSGDYNEQFF; DNA: TGTGCCAGCAGCGTAACCCAGACTAGCGGAGATTACAATGAGCAGTTCTTC
D: NA; J: TRBJ2-3; V: TRBV5-1; size: NA; CDR3: CASSLGVGGTDTQYF; DNA: TGCGCCAGCAGCTTGGGGGTAGGTGGCACAGATACGCAGTATTTT
D: TRBD2; J: TRBJ2-1; V: TRBV18; size: NA; CDR3: CASSPGLAGGYNEQFF; DNA: TGTGCCAGCTCCCCCGGTCTAGCGGGGGGGTACAATGAGCAGTTCTTC
D: TRBD1; J: TRBJ1-2; V: TRBV5-4; size: NA; CDR3: CASRTGTGAGNYGYTF; DNA: TGTGCCAGCAGAACCGGGACAGGGGCGGGGAACTATGGCTACACCTTC
D: NA; J: TRBJ2-5; V: TRBV10-3; size: NA; CDR3: CAISVRGAEETQYF; DNA: TGTGCCATCAGTGTCCGGGGCGCGGAAGAGACCCAGTACTTC
D: NA; J: TRBJ2-1; V: TRBV5-4; size: NA; CDR3: CASSLGSGGYNEQFF; DNA: TGTGCCAGCAGCTTGGGGAGTGGGGGTTACAATGAGCAGTTCTTC
D: TRBD1; J: TRBJ1-2; V: TRBV25-1; size: NA; CDR3: CASSTPFRDRGKGYGYTF; DNA: TGTGCCAGCAGTACCCCTTTCCGGGACAGGGGGAAGGGATATGGCTACACCTTC
D: NA; J: TRBJ1-1; V: TRBV9; size: NA; CDR3: CASSFALNTEAFF; DNA: TGTGCCAGCAGCTTTGCATTGAACACTGAAGCTTTCTTT
D: NA; J: TRBJ2-7; V: TRBV27; size: NA; CDR3: CASSRGPSYEQYF; DNA: TGTGCCAGCAGCCGGGGCCCCTCCTACGAGCAGTACTTC
D: TRBD2; J: TRBJ2-1; V: TRBV7-3; size: NA; CDR3: CASSFPGTSGRISYNEQFF; DNA: TGTGCCAGCAGCTTTCCCGGGACTAGCGGGAGGATTTCCTACAATGAGCAGTTCTTC
D: NA; J: TRBJ1-1; V: TRBV29-1; size: NA; CDR3: CSVGTETEAFF; DNA: TGCAGCGTTGGGACGGAGACTGAAGCTTTCTTT
D: TRBD1; J: TRBJ2-5; V: TRBV5-1; size: NA; CDR3: CASSLGTGTGRETQYF; DNA: TGCGCCAGCAGCTTGGGGACCGGGACAGGGCGAGAGACCCAGTACTTC
D: NA; J: TRBJ1-5; V: TRBV6-5; size: once; CDR3: CASSLDRFQPQHF; DNA: TGTGCCAGCAGCCTCGACAGGTTCCAGCCCCAGCATTTT
D: TRBD1; J: TRBJ1-4; V: TRBV18; size: NA; CDR3: CASSRAGGAREKLFF; DNA: TGTGCCAGCTCACGAGCAGGGGGCGCCAGGGAAAAACTGTTTTTT
D: NA; J: TRBJ1-5; V: TRBV5-6; size: NA; CDR3: CASSLLQGGNQPQHF; DNA: TGTGCCAGCAGCTTGTTACAGGGTGGCAATCAGCCCCAGCATTTT
D: NA; J: TRBJ1-5; V: TRBV10-3; size: NA; CDR3: CAISDSNQPQHF; DNA: TGTGCCATCAGCGACAGTAATCAGCCCCAGCATTTT
D: TRBD2; J: TRBJ2-3; V: TRBV7-2; size: NA; CDR3: CASSTRGGSKTDTQYF; DNA: TGTGCCAGCAGCACACGGGGCGGGAGTAAGACAGATACGCAGTATTTT
D: NA; J: TRBJ1-1; V: TRBV6-5; size: NA; CDR3: CASSYRVRTEAFF; DNA: TGTGCCAGCAGTTACAGGGTGCGCACTGAAGCTTTCTTT
D: NA; J: TRBJ1-1; V: TRBV20-1; size: once; CDR3: CSAGGNTEAFF; DNA: TGCAGTGCGGGTGGGAACACTGAAGCTTTCTTT
D: NA; J: TRBJ2-2; V: TRBV5-1; size: NA; CDR3: CASSLSSRANTGELFF; DNA: TGCGCCAGCAGCTTGTCCAGTAGGGCGAACACCGGGGAGCTGTTTTTT
D: NA; J: TRBJ2-5; V: TRBV5-6; size: NA; CDR3: CASSLGQGQETQYF; DNA: TGTGCCAGCAGCTTGGGTCAGGGGCAAGAGACCCAGTACTTC
D: NA; J: TRBJ1-1; V: TRBV5-4; size: NA; CDR3: CASSTFDGTEAFF; DNA: TGTGCCAGCAGCACCTTCGACGGGACTGAAGCTTTCTTT
D: TRBD1; J: TRBJ1-1; V: TRBV11-3; size: few; CDR3: CASSLEGGIWTEAFF; DNA: TGTGCCAGCAGCTTAGAAGGGGGCATATGGACTGAAGCTTTCTTT
D: NA; J: TRBJ2-6; V: TRBV6-1; size: few; CDR3: CASSEEGSGANVLTF; DNA: TGTGCCAGCAGTGAAGAAGGGTCTGGGGCCAACGTCCTGACTTTC
D: TRBD2; J: TRBJ2-3; V: TRBV4-3; size: NA; CDR3: CASSRSGGAGDTQYF; DNA: TGCGCCAGCAGTCGTAGCGGGGGGGCCGGAGATACGCAGTATTTT
D: TRBD1; J: TRBJ1-5; V: TRBV5-6; size: NA; CDR3: CASSLGDREEGQPQHF; DNA: TGTGCCAGCAGCTTGGGGGACAGGGAAGAAGGTCAGCCCCAGCATTTT
D: NA; J: TRBJ1-1; V: TRBV5-1; size: NA; CDR3: CASSLGGNTEAFF; DNA: TGCGCCAGCAGCTTGGGCGGCAACACTGAAGCTTTCTTT
D: NA; J: TRBJ1-6; V: TRBV2; size: few; CDR3: CASIQNYNSPLHF; DNA: TGTGCCAGCATCCAGAACTATAATTCACCCCTCCACTTT
D: NA; J: TRBJ1-5; V: TRBV28; size: NA; CDR3: CASRAVQVNSNQPQHF; DNA: TGTGCCAGCAGGGCGGTGCAGGTGAATAGCAATCAGCCCCAGCATTTT
D: NA; J: TRBJ1-1; V: TRBV5-1; size: NA; CDR3: CASSFETVNTEAFF; DNA: TGCGCCAGCAGCTTCGAAACGGTTAACACTGAAGCTTTCTTT
D: NA; J: TRBJ1-1; V: TRBV7-3; size: NA; CDR3: CASSLIGGGGGTEAFF; DNA: TGTGCCAGCAGCTTAATAGGAGGGGGAGGGGGTACTGAAGCTTTCTTT
D: TRBD1; J: TRBJ1-3; V: TRBV15; size: NA; CDR3: CATSTRIGTGENTIYF; DNA: TGTGCCACCAGCACTAGGATTGGGACAGGGGAAAACACCATATATTTT
D: NA; J: TRBJ2-4; V: TRBV6-6; size: few; CDR3: CASGPGGNIQYF; DNA: TGTGCCAGCGGCCCTGGAGGGAACATTCAGTACTTC
D: NA; J: TRBJ2-3; V: TRBV7-2; size: NA; CDR3: CASSLFNRADTQYF; DNA: TGTGCCAGCAGCTTATTTAACAGAGCAGATACGCAGTATTTT
D: NA; J: TRBJ2-5; V: TRBV29-1; size: NA; CDR3: CSVEGYPRGETQYF; DNA: TGCAGCGTTGAAGGCTATCCTAGGGGAGAGACCCAGTACTTC
D: TRBD2; J: TRBJ2-1; V: TRBV10-3; size: NA; CDR3: CAISALAGRGVGSYNEQFF; DNA: TGTGCCATCAGTGCCCTAGCGGGAAGGGGGGTTGGCTCCTACAATGAGCAGTTCTTC